These 18 T cell receptor beta chains were sequenced from one sample in a study of blood T cells in healthy people across ages. A sample-barcoded 5' primer and a J-beta primer mix were used in a second PCR of roughly 7 to 11 cycles. TCRdb reanalysed the 5' RACE reads using MiXCR and keeps one entry per CDR3 protein. Of approximately 940,000 distinct CDR3 sequences listed, roughly 43% are singletons. The sample was blood. These receptors came from a man aged 25 to 40 in good health.

This clonotype occurred once. The V gene is TRBV6-2 or TRBV6-3, the J gene TRBJ2-5; a possible D gene is TRBD2 (6 bases). The CDR3 sequence is 10 residues long. CDR1 and CDR2 (germline): MNHEY, SVGEGT. V was clipped by 4 bases and J by 13 bases, with 10 bases between them. The CDR3 is CASSSGLPYF. The CDR3 nucleotides are TGTGCCAGCAGTTCGGGACTGCCGTACTTC.

This clonotype was detected only a few times. The J gene is TRBJ2-3, the V gene TRBV12-3 or TRBV12-4; the D is unclear. The CDR3 has 13 amino acids. V was trimmed by 6 bases and J by 0 bases, leaving 7 bases between them. The CDR3 DNA reads TGTGCCAGCAGGAGCTATAGCACAGATACGCAGTATTTT. As protein: CASRSYSTDTQYF.

In this sample, this clonotype turned up a few times. The chain has TRBV5-8 and TRBJ1-2; 11 bases agree with TRBD1. The J segment lost 3 bases and the V segment lost 4 bases, leaving 5 bases of the junction unmatched. Germline values: CDR1 SGHTS, CDR2 YDEGEE. The CDR3 extends over 15 amino acids. The CDR3 sequence is CASSPRTGGYYGYTF. The DNA for the CDR3 is TGTGCCAGCAGCCCCCGGACAGGGGGCTACTATGGCTACACCTTC.

The rearrangement links TRBV28 to TRBJ2-3; D is possibly TRBD1 (6 bases). Trimming pared 6 bases from V and 0 bases from J, leaving 16 bases between. Germline V gene data show CDR1 as MDHEN and CDR2 as SYDVKM. CDR3 length equals 16 residues. The CDR3: CASRTGATPSTDTQYF. The CDR3 bases are TGTGCCAGCAGGACAGGAGCTACGCCTAGCACAGATACGCAGTATTTT.

This clonotype was observed a few times. The rearrangement links TRBV6-2 or TRBV6-3 to TRBJ2-1, with 7 bases identical to TRBD2. V trimming: 0 bases; J trimming: 6 bases; junction bases outside the gene matches: 11. The CDR3 length is 17 residues. Germline CDR1 reads MNHEY; CDR2 reads SVGEGT. Here the CDR3 reads CASSYSTSPRTRNEQFF. The CDR3 DNA is TGTGCCAGCAGTTACTCGACTAGCCCCCGGACTCGCAATGAGCAGTTCTTC.

The genes are TRBV29-1 and TRBJ1-2; D is unresolved. V was shortened by 0 bases and J by 3 bases, with 17 bases between the two germline ends. This CDR3 has 16 amino acids. Germline V gives CDR1 SQVTM, CDR2 ANQGSEA. CDR3 residues: CSVEDAGLGGHYGYTF. CDR3 in DNA: TGCAGCGTTGAAGATGCTGGGCTAGGTGGGCACTATGGCTACACCTTC. Filled out from reference TRBV29-1 and TRBJ1-2, the complete variable domain reads SAVISQKPSRDICQRGTSLTIQCQVDSQVTMMFWYRQQPGQSLTLIATANQGSEATYESGFVIDKFPISRPNLTFSTLTVSNMSPEDSSIYLCSVEDAGLGGHYGYTFGSGTRLTVV.

Turning to this clonotype: This may be a read error: a much more frequent sequence differs by one nucleotide. CDR3 loop: CASIFSDTQYF. In DNA, the CDR3 is TGTGCCAGCATCTTTTCAGATACGCAGTATTTT. The chain employs TRBV6-5 and TRBJ2-3; D is unclear. Trimming stripped 7 bases from V and 4 bases from J, with 6 bases between. The CDR3 length is 11 residues. In germline, CDR1 is MNHEY, CDR2 SVGAGI.

The genes are TRBV12-3 or TRBV12-4 and TRBJ2-4, with D perhaps being TRBD1 or TRBD2 (5 bases each). V was trimmed by 8 bases and J by 3 bases, leaving 20 bases between them. CDR3 length: 16 residues. The CDR3 bases are TGTGCCAGCCGCAAAAGGGGACGTGACAGCAAAAACATTCAGTACTTC. This encodes CASRKRGRDSKNIQYF.

To note about this clonotype: With a much larger clone just one base away, this may be a read error. The V and J genes are TRBV12-3 or TRBV12-4 and TRBJ1-2; weak D call: TRBD1 (5 bases). This CDR3 region has 13 residues. CDR3 residues: CASSNSGSYDYTF. DNA of the CDR3: TGTGCCAGCAGCAACTCAGGGAGCTATGACTACACCTTC.

The V call is TRBV7-2, the J call TRBJ2-5; TRBD2 aligns across 7 bases. This CDR3 has 14 residues. Looked up from germline, CDR1 is SGHTA and CDR2 is FQGNSA. Trimming cost V 5 bases and J 3 bases; bases outside gene matches: 6. CDR3 sequence reads: CASSPFGREETQYF. Here the CDR3 DNA reads TGTGCCAGCAGCCCCTTTGGGAGGGAAGAGACCCAGTACTTC.

This clonotype was seen a few times. V gene TRBV7-2 combines with J gene TRBJ2-1, with D hard to call. There are 13 residues in the CDR3. V was cut by 5 bases and J by 14 bases, with 19 bases left in between. In germline, CDR1 is SGHTA, CDR2 FQGNSA. The CDR3, as DNA: TGTGCCAGCAGCGTAGGACCAGCCGGTATGAAGTTCTTC. Translated: CASSVGPAGMKFF.

The chain carries TRBV5-1 and TRBJ2-2; weak D call: TRBD1 (5 bases). V was pared by 2 bases and J by 7 bases, with 18 bases between. The CDR3 totals 16 residues. The germline gives CDR1 SGHRS, CDR2 YFSETQ. The CDR3 nucleotides are TGCGCCAGCAGCTTATCGCAGGGATTGAGAAACGGGGAGCTGTTTTTT. Translation gives CASSLSQGLRNGELFF.

The genes are TRBV3-1 and TRBJ1-2; 8 bases fit TRBD1. The CDR3 is 14 residues long. With V trimmed by 1 base and J by 6 bases, 4 bases remained unmatched. The germline CDR1 and CDR2 sequences are LGHDT and YNNKEL (reference sequence). The CDR3, as DNA: TGTGCCAGCAGCCAAGGGGTGACAGGGGATGGCTACACCTTC. Residues: CASSQGVTGDGYTF. Looking up the rest from reference TRBV3-1 and TRBJ1-2 gives the full variable domain: DTAVSQTPKYLVTQMGNDKSIKCEQNLGHDTMYWYKQDSKKFLKIMFSYNNKELIINETVPNRFSPKSPDKAHLNLHINSLELGDSAVYFCASSQGVTGDGYTFGSGTRLTVV.

In this sample, this clonotype turned up once. This clone may be a read error of a much larger clone one base away. This chain connects TRBV4-1 to TRBJ2-1, with 9 nucleotides matching TRBD1. Germline-derived CDR1 and CDR2 are MGHRA and YSYEKL. This CDR3 has 16 amino acids. CDR3 bases: TGCGCCTGCAGCCAAGAACCCGGGACAGGGTACCATGAGCAGTTCTTC. Translation: CACSQEPGTGYHEQFF.

This clonotype occurred a few times. The V and J genes are TRBV29-1 and TRBJ2-7; TRBD1 or TRBD2 may be the D gene (5 bases each). The CDR3 consists of 13 residues. CDR1 is SQVTM, CDR2 ANQGSEA, per germline. V lost 5 bases to trimming and J lost 5 bases, with 16 bases between them. This chain's CDR3 is CSVLGVRRHEQYF. As DNA, the CDR3 is TGCAGCGTTCTGGGGGTAAGGCGGCACGAGCAGTACTTC.

V is TRBV4-3 and J is TRBJ1-2, with a tentative D call TRBD1 (5 bases). The CDR3 loop spans 12 amino acids. V lost 5 bases and J 7 bases, leaving 11 bases between the germline ends. CDR1 is LGHNA, CDR2 YSLEER, per germline. CDR3 DNA sequence: TGCGCCAGCAGCTGGGGGTCTCGTGGCTACACCTTC. It encodes CASSWGSRGYTF.

This chain connects TRBV11-2 to TRBJ2-7, with a weak D call TRBD1 (6 bases). The CDR3 covers 15 residues. CDR1 SGHAT and CDR2 FQNNGV come from the germline V gene. V was clipped by 4 bases and J by 1 base, with 14 bases between them. DNA of the CDR3: TGTGCCAGCAGCTCCCTTGGGACACCTTCCTACGAGCAGTACTTC. Translated, it gives CASSSLGTPSYEQYF.

This chain connects TRBV6-5 to TRBJ2-5, with 8 bases lining up with TRBD1. The CDR3 extends over 16 amino acids. Germline V lookup: CDR1 MNHEY, CDR2 SVGAGI. The ends lost 0 bases at V and 2 bases at J; junction bases unmatched: 5. The CDR3 loop is CASSYSDGQGQETQYF. The CDR3, as DNA: TGTGCCAGCAGTTACTCGGACGGACAGGGTCAAGAGACCCAGTACTTC.